A selection of T cell receptor beta chains follows, all from one sample in a study of shared clonotypes between healthy human individuals. TCRdb's copy holds only in-frame clones and misses some; the assay was immunoSEQ multiplex PCR. The data show around 940,000 clones, 76% seen once. Sequencing input: memory CD4+ T cells sorted from blood. All receptors derive from a man younger than 30 in good health. The CDR3 runs from the conserved cysteine through the conserved F or W. A D gene is named only where the DNA matches it firmly. The size entry is marked missing in some rows and otherwise reads once, few, many or a size class.

>11|TRBV29-1|TRBJ2-7|NA|NA
TGCAGCGGGGGGGGCGGCTACGAGCAGTACTTC
CSGGGGYEQYF
>13|TRBV5-6|TRBJ1-2|NA|NA
TGTGCCAGCAGCTGGACGGACAGCTATGGCTACACCTTC
CASSWTDSYGYTF
>18|TRBV7-2|TRBJ2-7|TRBD2|NA
TGTGCCAGCAGCTTAGTCCGGACTAGCGGGAGATATAACTACGAGCAGTACTTC
CASSLVRTSGRYNYEQYF
>14|TRBV30|TRBJ2-3|NA|NA
TGTGCCTGGAGTGTAAGACGGGGCACAGATACGCAGTATTTT
CAWSVRRGTDTQYF
>13|TRBV7-2|TRBJ2-7|NA|NA
TGTGCCAGCAGCTCCGCGGGCTGGGGGGAGCAGTACTTC
CASSSAGWGEQYF
>15|TRBV5-4|TRBJ2-1|TRBD2|NA
TGTGCCAGCGTGAAGGGGACTAGCGGGAAGTATGAGCAGTTCTTC
CASVKGTSGKYEQFF
>15|TRBV10-3|TRBJ2-3|NA|NA
TGTGCCATCAGTGACGGGGGATCTCGCACAGATACGCAGTATTTT
CAISDGGSRTDTQYF
>14|TRBV25-1|TRBJ2-3|TRBD2|NA
TGTGCCAGCATGGAGCGGGGGGGCACAGATACGCAGTATTTT
CASMERGGTDTQYF
>13|TRBV27|TRBJ1-5|NA|NA
TGTGCCAGCAGTTTCAGGGAGGATCAGCCCCAGCATTTT
CASSFREDQPQHF
>18|TRBV4-2|TRBJ1-4|TRBD1|NA
TGTGCCAGCAGCCCAGCCCCGGGCGCAGGGGGCAAAGTGGAAAAACTGTTTTTT
CASSPAPGAGGKVEKLFF
>14|TRBV6-5|TRBJ2-7|NA|NA
NA
CASSTSRQGSEQYF
>14|TRBV7-2|TRBJ2-2|TRBD1|once
TGTGCCAGCAGCTTAAAGGGGGCGGCCGGGGAGCTGTTTTTT
CASSLKGAAGELFF
>13|TRBV25-1|TRBJ1-6|NA|NA
TGTGCCAGCAGCCAGGGACTTAATTCACCCCTCCACTTT
CASSQGLNSPLHF
>13|TRBV29-1|TRBJ2-7|TRBD2|NA
TGCAGCGTTGTACTAGCGGGACTCTACGAGCAGTACTTC
CSVVLAGLYEQYF
>11|TRBV29-1|TRBJ1-1|NA|NA
TGCAGCGTCCCGATGAGGACTGAAGCTTTCTTT
CSVPMRTEAFF
>15|TRBV7-2|TRBJ2-5|NA|NA
TGTGCCAGCAGCTTAGTCATGGGGACGCAGGAGACCCAGTACTTC
CASSLVMGTQETQYF
>14|TRBV5-1|TRBJ1-4|TRBD1|NA
TGCGCCAGCAGCTTGGCGGGACAGGGTGAAAAACTGTTTTTT
CASSLAGQGEKLFF
>17|TRBV18|TRBJ2-1|TRBD2|NA
TGTGCCAGCTCACCGAGGAGGTCTAGCGGGCAGTACAATGAGCAGTTCTTC
CASSPRRSSGQYNEQFF
>16|TRBV9|TRBJ2-7|TRBD2|NA
TGTGCCAGCAGCGTAGCAGGTAGCGGGGCGTTCTACGAGCAGTACTTC
CASSVAGSGAFYEQYF
>14|TRBV5-5|TRBJ1-2|NA|NA
TGTGCCAGCAGCCAGGCAACAGGCAACTATGGCTACACCTTC
CASSQATGNYGYTF
>19|TRBV19|TRBJ1-6|TRBD1|NA
TGTGCCAGTAGTCCTCAAGGGGGCACCCCCAGCTCCTATAATTCACCCCTCCACTTT
CASSPQGGTPSSYNSPLHF
>13|TRBV7-9|TRBJ1-1|TRBD1|NA
TGTGCCAGCAGCCAGACAGGGGCCCCTGAAGCTTTCTTT
CASSQTGAPEAFF
>13|TRBV6-1|TRBJ2-3|TRBD2|NA
TGTGCCAGCAGACAGACTAGCGTAGATACGCAGTATTTT
CASRQTSVDTQYF
>14|TRBV2|TRBJ1-1|NA|NA
TGTGCCAGCAGCGCCGCCGGGGCGAACACTGAAGCTTTCTTT
CASSAAGANTEAFF
>19|TRBV5-6|TRBJ1-5|TRBD1|NA
TGTGCCAGCAGCGAGAGTTGGGGGACAGGGAAATATGGCAATCAGCCCCAGCATTTT
CASSESWGTGKYGNQPQHF
>14|TRBV19|TRBJ2-7|NA|NA
TGTGCCAGTAGTACCAGGGTTTGGGTCTACGAGCAGTACTTC
CASSTRVWVYEQYF
>13|TRBV11-2|TRBJ2-5|NA|many
TGTGCCAGCAGCTTATCGTCTCTCACCACCCAGTACTTC
CASSLSSLTTQYF
>16|TRBV10-3|TRBJ1-2|NA|NA
TGTGCCATCAGTGATTCGCTAGACAGGACCAACTATGGCTACACCTTC
CAISDSLDRTNYGYTF
>15|TRBV6-5|TRBJ1-4|TRBD1|few
TGTGCCAGCAGGCGGGACAGCAAAAATAATGAAAAACTGTTTTTT
CASRRDSKNNEKLFF
>12|TRBV25-1|TRBJ1-2|TRBD1|NA
TGTGCCAGCAGTTTACAGGGGGATGGCTACACCTTC
CASSLQGDGYTF
>15|TRBV4-3|TRBJ1-4|NA|NA
TGCGCCAGCAGCCCCGGGGGAGGTGGTAATGAAAAACTGTTTTTT
CASSPGGGGNEKLFF
>10|TRBV19|TRBJ2-4|TRBD1|NA
TGTGCCAGTAGTGCCGGGACAGAGTACTTC
CASSAGTEYF
>14|TRBV28|TRBJ1-4|NA|NA
TGTGCCAGCAGTTTATTGGGGGGTGGCAGGAAACTGTTTTTT
CASSLLGGGRKLFF
>15|TRBV5-1|TRBJ1-2|NA|once
TGCGCCAGCAGCTTGGCGGCGGGCTTTAACTATGGCTACACCTTC
CASSLAAGFNYGYTF
>13|TRBV6-1|TRBJ2-2|NA|NA
TGTGCCAGCAGTGAACAGGGGATCCGGGAGCTGTTTTTT
CASSEQGIRELFF
>16|TRBV10-3|TRBJ1-2|NA|NA
TGTGCCATCAGTGAGGGATGGGACGGACAGAGCTATGGCTACACCTTC
CAISEGWDGQSYGYTF
>15|TRBV21-1|TRBJ1-6|NA|NA
TGTGCCAGCAGCAAAGTTGGCAGGTTGAGTTCACCCCTCCACTTT
CASSKVGRLSSPLHF
>13|TRBV9|TRBJ1-2|NA|NA
TGTGCCAGCAGCGTAGGGCCGGGAGAAGGCTACACCTTC
CASSVGPGEGYTF
>17|TRBV30|TRBJ2-2|TRBD2|few
TGTGCCTGGAGCCCCCTTAGGGGGCGGGGGGGCACCGGGGAGCTGTTTTTT
CAWSPLRGRGGTGELFF
>13|TRBV30|TRBJ1-2|NA|NA
TGTGTGATATTGGCAGGTACTAACTATGGCTACACCTTC
CVILAGTNYGYTF